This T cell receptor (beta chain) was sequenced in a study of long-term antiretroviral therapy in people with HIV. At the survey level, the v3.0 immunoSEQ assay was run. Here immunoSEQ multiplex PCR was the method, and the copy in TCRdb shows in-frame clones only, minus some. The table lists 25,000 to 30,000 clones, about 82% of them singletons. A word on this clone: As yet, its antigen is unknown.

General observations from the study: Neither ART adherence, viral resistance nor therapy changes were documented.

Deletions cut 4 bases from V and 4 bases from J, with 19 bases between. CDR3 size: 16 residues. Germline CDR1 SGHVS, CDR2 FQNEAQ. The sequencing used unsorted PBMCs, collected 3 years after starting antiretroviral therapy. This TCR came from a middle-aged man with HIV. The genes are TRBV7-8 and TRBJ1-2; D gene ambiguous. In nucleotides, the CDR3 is TGTGCCAGCAGCTGGGTCTATCGTGGGCCCATCTATGGCTACACCTTC. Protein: CASSWVYRGPIYGYTF. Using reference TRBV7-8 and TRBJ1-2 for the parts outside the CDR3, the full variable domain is GAGVSQSPRYKVAKRGQDVALRCDPISGHVSLFWYQQALGQGPEFLTYFQNEAQLDKSGLPSDRFFAERPEGSVSTLKIQRTQQEDSAVYLCASSWVYRGPIYGYTFGSGTRLTVV.